The TCR beta chain described here comes from a study of vaccination effects on CD4 cells after COVID-19. Findings and caveats of the study: The vaccine-induced clones of healthy vaccinees included only 1 of 255 that cross-reacted with common cold coronaviruses.

Expansion of antigen-specific CD4+ T cells with viral peptide pools was carried out by the ViraFEST assay before sequencing. Isolating CD4+ T cells followed approximately 11 days of culture. Participants completed two doses of the BNT162b2 or mRNA-1273 vaccine. The study found no prior SARS-CoV-2 infection in the vaccine recipients, who tested negative for nucleocapsid antibodies. Points on this clone: Its target is not known.

In germline, CDR1 is SGHNT, CDR2 YYREEE (reference sequence). This CDR3 comprises 15 residues. The J segment lost 4 bases and the V segment lost 3 bases, leaving 6 bases of the junction unmatched. The assay was immunoSEQ multiplex PCR, and TCRdb's table has in-frame clones only and misses some. In the table there are some 29,000 clones, approximately 69% of which are singletons. The rearrangement uses TRBV5-4 and TRBJ2-3; TRBD2 agrees at 9 bases. This TCR came from a human donor who received a COVID-19 vaccine. Sequences were derived from CD4+ T cells from PBMCs cultured with SARS-CoV-2 spike peptides, sampled after COVID-19 vaccination. CDR3 amino acids: CASSSRLAVSDTQYF. The CDR3 DNA follows: TGTGCCAGCAGCTCACGACTAGCGGTTTCAGATACGCAGTATTTT.